The entry that follows covers one T cell receptor beta chain sequence. The record originates from a study of control samples from healthy donors and cancer patients. Measured with immunoSEQ multiplex PCR; TCRdb has only the in-frame clones, and not every one. Of some 120,000 clones detected, around 96% appear once; the ten largest clones hold 3.5% to 4%. This CDR3 spans 16 amino acids. CDR1 is SGHRS, CDR2 YFSETQ, per germline. V lost 3 bases and J 0 bases, leaving 13 bases between the germline ends. The sequence was obtained from a man aged 25-45 years in good health. The chain links TRBV5-1 to TRBJ1-3, with D tentatively TRBD1 (6 bases). Material: blood. CDR3: CASSSGHSISGNTIYF. The DNA of the CDR3 is TGCGCCAGCAGCTCGGGACATAGCATCTCTGGAAACACCATATATTTT.